A single count supports the clone carrying this T cell receptor beta chain. Its antigen is as yet unknown. The table came from immunoSEQ multiplex PCR; TCRdb's copy has only in-frame clones and leaves some out. The sample lists about 50,000 clones, roughly 87% occurring once. The data derive from a study of CD4+ T cells in melanoma. Trimming cost V 5 bases and J 4 bases, with 20 bases left between them. CDR1 MDHEN and CDR2 SYDVKM come from the germline V gene. The CDR3 covers 16 residues. Points from the study as a whole: A reported correlation linked neoantigen-specific CD4+ T cells to CD8+, macrophage and B cell function.

This sequence originates from a human donor with melanoma. The specimen sequenced was peripheral blood. This rearrangement joins TRBV28 to TRBJ1-1, with D hard to call. The CDR3 loop is CASSQHYLNGGTEAFF. The CDR3 nucleotides are TGTGCCAGCAGTCAGCACTACTTAAACGGCGGCACTGAAGCTTTCTTT.